This T cell receptor (beta chain) comes out of a study of blood T cell repertoires in COVID-19. Study summary: The United States, Italy and Spain were the sources of the acute and convalescent COVID-19 samples.

In the authors' workflow: Estimated nucleated cell counts came from reference gene primer amplification. Generated by immunoSEQ multiplex PCR, the TCRdb table keeps only in-frame clones and is missing some. V and J calls and clone size come straight from that table; D and trimming were deduced from the DNA. The sample lists tens of thousands of clones, about 90% occurring once. CDR1 is SGHRS, CDR2 YFSETQ, per germline. The CDR3 is made up of 14 amino acids. Germline trimming cut 4 bases from V and 5 bases from J; bases unmatched to any gene: 2. Seattle patient enrollment occurred during active infection, with longitudinal follow-up thereafter. As concerns this clone: This same CDR3 is encoded by further DNA sequences in the sample.

Sequencing input: peripheral blood. The sequence came from a man between 45 and 60 years old with COVID-19, enrolled during active disease. This sequence joins TRBV5-1 and TRBJ2-2; TRBD2 matches at 10 bases. The CDR3 nucleotides are TGCGCCAGCAGCCTAGCGGGAGATACCGGGGAGCTGTTTTTT. Amino acid sequence: CASSLAGDTGELFF.